Listed below are T cell receptor beta chains from one sample, sequenced in a study of blood T cell repertoires in COVID-19. TCRdb's table, derived via immunoSEQ multiplex PCR, lists solely in-frame clones and lacks some. In the table there are approximately 210,000 clones, about 85% of which are singletons. The material sequenced was peripheral blood. Source of these receptors: a human donor in a cohort sampled during active COVID-19. The CDR3 runs from the conserved cysteine through the conserved F or W. D genes are given only for firm matches. The size field is filled for only some rows; it gives once, few, many or a size class.

.	TRBV18	TRBJ1-2	.	CASSPEDKDGYTF	TGTGCCAGCTCACCAGAGGACAAGGATGGCTACACCTTC
TRBD2	TRBV19	TRBJ2-7	.	CASSISGGHEQYF	TGTGCCAGTAGTATCTCGGGGGGTCACGAGCAGTACTTC
TRBD1	TRBV14	TRBJ2-7	.	CASSRMGQGSHEQYF	TGTGCCAGCAGCCGCATGGGACAGGGATCCCACGAGCAGTACTTC
.	TRBV28	TRBJ1-1	once	CASSSRTAPWTEAFF	TGTGCCAGCAGTTCTCGGACAGCCCCGTGGACTGAAGCTTTCTTT
TRBD1	TRBV7-7	TRBJ2-2	.	CASSHRTGRDTGELFF	TGTGCCAGCAGCCATCGGACAGGGCGGGACACCGGGGAGCTGTTTTTT
.	TRBV19	TRBJ1-3	few	CASSISPDSGNTIYF	TGTGCCAGTAGTATCTCTCCAGACTCTGGAAACACCATATATTTT
.	TRBV15	TRBJ1-2	.	CATSLRGLGRPGYTF	TGTGCCACCAGCTTGCGGGGTTTGGGGCGTCCTGGCTACACCTTC
.	TRBV6-4	TRBJ2-2	.	CASSDSNAVNTGELFF	TGTGCCAGCAGTGACTCGAATGCAGTCAACACCGGGGAGCTGTTTTTT
.	TRBV7-2	TRBJ2-1	.	CASSFGRGSYNEQFF	TGTGCCAGCAGCTTCGGCCGGGGGTCCTACAATGAGCAGTTCTTC
.	TRBV7-3	TRBJ2-2	.	CASSPRQMDTGELFF	TGTGCCAGCAGCCCACGACAGATGGACACCGGGGAGCTGTTTTTT
TRBD2	TRBV7-9	TRBJ2-1	.	CASTRTGGGGNEQFF	TGTGCCAGCACCCGAACCGGCGGGGGGGGAAATGAGCAGTTCTTC
.	TRBV27	TRBJ1-5	.	CASSLFRGDQPQHF	TGTGCCAGCAGTTTGTTCCGGGGGGATCAGCCCCAGCATTTT
.	TRBV7-6	TRBJ1-1	.	CASSVSWSTEAFF	TGTGCCAGCAGCGTATCCTGGAGCACTGAAGCTTTCTTT
.	TRBV2	TRBJ2-7	.	CASKPTSRGRSYEQYF	TGTGCCAGCAAGCCTACTTCGAGAGGCCGCTCCTACGAGCAGTACTTC
.	TRBV7-2	TRBJ1-5	.	CASSLDRFYQPQHF	TGTGCCAGCAGCCTGGACAGATTCTATCAGCCCCAGCATTTT
.	TRBV5-1	TRBJ1-2	few	CASSSTPGSSYGYTF	TGCGCCAGCAGCTCCACCCCGGGGAGTAGCTACGGCTACACCTTC
TRBD1	TRBV27	TRBJ1-1	.	CASSLIWDSLNTEAFF	TGTGCCAGCAGTTTAATATGGGACAGCCTGAACACTGAAGCTTTCTTT
.	TRBV18	TRBJ1-2	.	CASSPLSQAQSYGYTF	TGTGCCAGCTCACCACTATCGCAGGCTCAGAGCTATGGCTACACCTTC
TRBD1	TRBV25-1	TRBJ2-2	once	CASRGQGGTGELFF	TGTGCCAGCCGAGGACAGGGGGGGACCGGGGAGCTGTTTTTT
.	TRBV14	TRBJ1-2	.	CASSQDMGGSGYTF	TGTGCCAGCAGCCAAGATATGGGGGGGTCTGGCTACACCTTC
.	TRBV3-1/TRBV3-2	TRBJ2-3	.	CASSQGGAQDTQYF	TGTGCCAGCAGCCAAGGTGGGGCACAAGATACGCAGTATTTT
.	TRBV2	TRBJ2-3	.	CASSEEPGTDTQYF	TGTGCCAGCAGTGAAGAGCCGGGCACAGATACGCAGTATTTT
.	TRBV14	TRBJ1-2	.	CASSQTDYGYTF	TGTGCCAGCAGTCAGACAGACTATGGCTACACCTTC
.	TRBV7-9	TRBJ1-2	few	CASSGSKGGPAYGYTF	TGTGCCAGCAGCGGAAGTAAGGGGGGGCCCGCCTATGGCTACACCTTC
TRBD1	TRBV5-1	TRBJ2-3	.	CASSGQGKVSDTQYF	TGCGCCAGCAGCGGACAGGGAAAAGTGTCAGATACGCAGTATTTT
.	TRBV6-1	TRBJ2-7	.	CASSETGLITYEQYF	TGTGCCAGCAGTGAAACGGGACTGATAACCTACGAGCAGTACTTC
TRBD2	TRBV4-2	TRBJ2-2	.	CASSQGTGGLGGELFF	TGTGCCAGCAGCCAAGGGACGGGAGGGCTGGGCGGGGAGCTGTTTTTT
.	TRBV5-5	TRBJ1-3	once	CASSLNNPYSGNTIYF	TGTGCCAGCAGCTTAAACAATCCGTACTCTGGAAACACCATATATTTT
TRBD2	TRBV5-1	TRBJ2-2	.	CASSLSSAGASTGELFF	TGCGCCAGCAGCTTGTCCTCAGCGGGAGCTTCGACCGGGGAGCTGTTTTTT
.	TRBV14	TRBJ1-6	.	CASSQYTGYNSPLHF	TGTGCCAGCAGCCAATATACGGGTTATAATTCACCCCTCCACTTT
TRBD2	TRBV7-9	TRBJ2-7	.	CASSLSSGRYEQYF	TGTGCCAGCAGCTTAAGTAGCGGGAGGTACGAGCAGTACTTC
.	TRBV19	TRBJ1-2	.	CASSLRRGVYGYTF	TGTGCCAGTAGTCTACGCAGGGGAGTCTATGGCTACACCTTC
.	TRBV5-1	TRBJ1-3	.	CASSLDSSGNTIYF	TGCGCCAGCAGCTTGGACAGCTCTGGAAACACCATATATTTT
.	TRBV6-5	TRBJ1-1	.	CASSSPIRSEAFF	TGTGCCAGCAGTTCCCCAATCCGGAGTGAAGCTTTCTTT
TRBD1	TRBV27	TRBJ2-7	.	CASRLTGQGIYEQYF	TGTGCCAGCAGACTAACGGGACAGGGGATCTACGAGCAGTACTTC
.	TRBV19	TRBJ1-2	few	CASSIEELGYGYTF	TGTGCCAGTAGTATAGAGGAGTTGGGCTATGGCTACACCTTC
.	TRBV20-1	TRBJ1-6	.	CSAGSPLHF	TGCAGTGCTGGCTCACCCCTCCACTTT
TRBD1	TRBV10-3	TRBJ1-6	.	CAISEDRVDPPLHF	TGTGCCATCAGCGAAGACAGGGTTGATCCACCCCTCCACTTT
.	TRBV2	TRBJ2-5	once	CATNRALQETQYF	TGTGCCACGAACAGGGCCCTCCAAGAGACCCAGTACTTC
TRBD1	TRBV7-9	TRBJ1-2	.	CASSPLTGRNYGYTF	TGTGCCAGCAGCCCTTTGACAGGGAGAAACTATGGCTACACCTTC
.	TRBV29-1	TRBJ1-2	.	CSVNRESGSGYTF	TGCAGCGTCAACAGGGAAAGTGGGTCTGGCTACACCTTC
TRBD2	TRBV3-1/TRBV3-2	TRBJ2-3	.	CASSRGTSSSTDTQYF	TGTGCCAGCAGCCGCGGGACTAGCAGTAGCACAGATACGCAGTATTTT
.	TRBV27	TRBJ1-2	.	CASTDPLTGIGGYTF	TGTGCCAGCACGGATCCCCTCACAGGGATCGGTGGCTACACCTTC
.	TRBV19	TRBJ1-1	.	CASSIMGGTEAFF	TGTGCCAGTAGTATTATGGGGGGCACTGAAGCTTTCTTT
TRBD1	TRBV18	TRBJ2-1	once	CASSPGTGPGQFF	TGTGCCAGCTCACCAGGGACAGGTCCGGGGCAGTTCTTC